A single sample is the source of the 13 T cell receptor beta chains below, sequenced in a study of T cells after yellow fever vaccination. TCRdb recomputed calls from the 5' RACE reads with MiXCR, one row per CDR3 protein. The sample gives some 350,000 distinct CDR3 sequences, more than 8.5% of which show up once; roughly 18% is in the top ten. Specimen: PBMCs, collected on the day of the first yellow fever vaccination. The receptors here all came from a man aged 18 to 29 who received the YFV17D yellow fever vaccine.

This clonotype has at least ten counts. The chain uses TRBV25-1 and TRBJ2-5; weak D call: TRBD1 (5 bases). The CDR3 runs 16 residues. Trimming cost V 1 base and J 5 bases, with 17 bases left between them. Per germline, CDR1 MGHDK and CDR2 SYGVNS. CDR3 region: CASSESDRFRWETQYF. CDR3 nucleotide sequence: TGTGCCAGCAGTGAATCAGACAGATTCAGGTGGGAGACCCAGTACTTC. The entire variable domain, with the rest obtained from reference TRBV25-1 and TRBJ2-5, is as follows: EADIYQTPRYLVIGTGKKITLECSQTMGHDKMYWYQQDPGMELHLIHYSYGVNSTEKGDLSSESTVSRIRTEHFPLTLESARPSHTSQYLCASSESDRFRWETQYFGPGTRLLVL.

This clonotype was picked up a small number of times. Written as DNA, the CDR3 is TGCGCCAGCAGCTACCAAGGGTACCAAGAGACCCAGTACTTC. It codes for CASSYQGYQETQYF. The chain uses TRBV5-1 and TRBJ2-5; D uncertain. V lost 3 bases to trimming and J lost 0 bases, with 9 bases between them. The CDR3 has 14 amino acids. Germline CDR1 reads SGHRS; CDR2 reads YFSETQ.

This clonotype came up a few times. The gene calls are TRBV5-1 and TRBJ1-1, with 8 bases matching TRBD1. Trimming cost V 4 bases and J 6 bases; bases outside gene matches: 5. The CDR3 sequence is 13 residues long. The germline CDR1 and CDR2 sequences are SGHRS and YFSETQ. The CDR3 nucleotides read TGCGCCAGCAGCGACAGGGGTCCATCTGAAGCTTTCTTT. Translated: CASSDRGPSEAFF.

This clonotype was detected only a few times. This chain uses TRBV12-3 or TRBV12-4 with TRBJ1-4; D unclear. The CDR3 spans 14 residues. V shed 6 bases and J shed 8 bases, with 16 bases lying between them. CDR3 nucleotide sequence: TGTGCCAGCAGCCTGGCCGCAACTTGGGAAAAACTGTTTTTT. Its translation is CASSLAATWEKLFF.

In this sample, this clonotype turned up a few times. The DNA for the CDR3 is TGTGCCAGCTCACCACCACAGATCCCCTCCTACAATGAGCAGTTCTTC. Encoded protein: CASSPPQIPSYNEQFF. The rearrangement uses TRBV18 and TRBJ2-1; no clear D. The CDR3 is 16 amino acids. V lost 0 bases and J lost 0, with 9 bases in between. Per germline, CDR1 KGHSH and CDR2 LQKENI.

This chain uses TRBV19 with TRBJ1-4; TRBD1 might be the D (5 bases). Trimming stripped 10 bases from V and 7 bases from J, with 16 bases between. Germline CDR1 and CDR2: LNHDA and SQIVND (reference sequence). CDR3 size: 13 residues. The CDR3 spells CATSDMAGEKLFF. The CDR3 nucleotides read TGTGCCACGTCGGACATGGCCGGTGAAAAACTGTTTTTT.

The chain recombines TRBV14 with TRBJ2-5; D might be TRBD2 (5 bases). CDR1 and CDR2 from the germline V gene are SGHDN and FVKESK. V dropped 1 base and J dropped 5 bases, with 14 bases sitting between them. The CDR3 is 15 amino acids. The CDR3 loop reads CASSQVGRGHETQYF. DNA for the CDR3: TGTGCCAGCAGCCAAGTGGGCAGAGGGCATGAGACCCAGTACTTC.

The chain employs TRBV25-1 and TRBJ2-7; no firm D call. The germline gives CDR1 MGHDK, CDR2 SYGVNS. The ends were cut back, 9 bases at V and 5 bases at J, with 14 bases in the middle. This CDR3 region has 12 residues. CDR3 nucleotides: TGTGCCAGACTGGCCCTTGCGGACGAGCAGTACGTC. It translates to CARLALADEQYV.

CDR3 sequence (DNA): TGTGCCAGCAGTCCCGGAGCCCCCCTGGGTAATGAAAAACTGTTTTTT. It yields the protein CASSPGAPLGNEKLFF. This rearrangement joins TRBV6-1 to TRBJ1-4; D not resolved. The V end was cut by 5 bases, the J end by 4 bases, with 17 bases between. The CDR3 runs to 16 residues. Looked up from germline, CDR1 is MNHNS and CDR2 is SASEGT.

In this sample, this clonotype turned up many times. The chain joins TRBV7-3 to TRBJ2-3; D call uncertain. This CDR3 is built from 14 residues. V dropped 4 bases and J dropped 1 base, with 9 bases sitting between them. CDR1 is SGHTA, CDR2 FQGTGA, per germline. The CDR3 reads CASSSGMGTDTQYF. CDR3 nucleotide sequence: TGTGCCAGCAGCTCTGGGATGGGCACAGATACGCAGTATTTT.

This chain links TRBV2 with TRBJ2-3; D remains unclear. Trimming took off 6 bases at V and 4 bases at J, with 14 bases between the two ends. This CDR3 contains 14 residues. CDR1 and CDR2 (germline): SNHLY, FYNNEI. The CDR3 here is CASSQQLFPDTQYF. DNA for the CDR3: TGTGCCAGCAGCCAACAGCTTTTTCCAGATACGCAGTATTTT.

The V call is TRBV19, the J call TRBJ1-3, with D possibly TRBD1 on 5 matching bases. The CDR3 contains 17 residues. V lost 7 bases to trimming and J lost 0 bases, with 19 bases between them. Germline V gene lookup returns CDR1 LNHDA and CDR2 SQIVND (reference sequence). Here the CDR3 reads CASNLVGQGRSGNTIYF. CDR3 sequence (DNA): TGTGCCAGTAACCTAGTTGGGCAGGGCCGCTCTGGAAACACCATATATTTT.

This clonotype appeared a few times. The CDR3 nucleotides read TGTGCCAGCAGTTTTTTGGGGGGAGCTGGGGCCAACGTCCTGACTTTC. Translated, it gives CASSFLGGAGANVLTF. V gene TRBV27 combines with J gene TRBJ2-6, with D tentatively TRBD2 (6 bases). Germline values: CDR1 MNHEY, CDR2 SMNVEV (reference sequence). Trimming took 3 bases from V and 2 from J, leaving 11 bases between them. The CDR3 extends over 16 amino acids.